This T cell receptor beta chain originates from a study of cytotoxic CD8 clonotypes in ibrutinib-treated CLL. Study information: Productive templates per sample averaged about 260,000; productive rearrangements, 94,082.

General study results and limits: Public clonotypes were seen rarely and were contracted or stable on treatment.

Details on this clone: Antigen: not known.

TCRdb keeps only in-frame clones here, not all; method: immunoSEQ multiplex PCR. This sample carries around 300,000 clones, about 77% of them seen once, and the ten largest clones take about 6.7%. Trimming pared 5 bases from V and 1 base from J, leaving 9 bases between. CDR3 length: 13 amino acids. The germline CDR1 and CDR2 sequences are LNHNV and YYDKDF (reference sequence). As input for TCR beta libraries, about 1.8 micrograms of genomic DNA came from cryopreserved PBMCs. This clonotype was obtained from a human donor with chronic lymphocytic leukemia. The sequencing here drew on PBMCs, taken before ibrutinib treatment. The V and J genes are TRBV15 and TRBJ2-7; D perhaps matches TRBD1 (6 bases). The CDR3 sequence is CATSGTLSYEQYF. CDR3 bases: TGTGCCACCAGCGGGACACTTTCCTACGAGCAGTACTTC.